These 9 T cell receptor beta chains share one sample of origin, sequenced in a study of post-analysis software for immune sequencing data. General study results and limits: Patients used about five TRBV segments, including TRBV5-6, TRBV5-1 and TRBV20-1, more often than controls.

The TCR beta cDNA libraries contained unique molecular identifiers. One entry per CDR3 protein results from TCRdb running MiXCR on the PCR reads. This sample has hundreds of thousands of distinct CDR3 sequences, with roughly 30% found just once. No antigens are known for them. The sequencing sample was made of blood. These receptors were collected from a girl aged 5 to 17 with multiple sclerosis.

This clonotype was counted a few times. V and J are TRBV5-1 and TRBJ2-3; no firm D call. This CDR3 region has 14 residues. Deletions cut 4 bases from V and 8 bases from J, with 17 bases between. Germline CDR1 reads SGHRS; CDR2 reads YFSETQ. The CDR3 loop is CASSETPSEATQYF. For the CDR3, the DNA is TGCGCCAGCAGCGAAACCCCCAGTGAAGCTACGCAGTATTTT.

This clonotype has just a few counts. This chain connects TRBV20-1 to TRBJ2-5; maybe TRBD1 (10 bases). The J call may be wrong; the DNA end is better matched by TRBJ2-7. This CDR3 contains 16 residues. Per germline, CDR1 DFQATT and CDR2 SNEGSKA (reference sequence). CDR3 sequence: CSASRTGGLAIDEQYF. CDR3 DNA: TGCAGTGCTAGTAGGACAGGGGGACTAGCAATTGACGAGCAGTACTTC.

Ten or more counts support this clonotype. The V gene is TRBV29-1, the J gene TRBJ2-1; no definite D call. V lost 6 bases to trimming and J lost 6 bases, with 15 bases between them. In germline, CDR1 is SQVTM, CDR2 ANQGSEA. The CDR3 runs to 13 residues. CDR3 in amino acids: CSVLTQWVNEQFF. In DNA, the CDR3 is TGCAGCGTATTGACCCAATGGGTCAATGAGCAGTTCTTC.

This chain connects TRBV6-5 to TRBJ1-1; D gene ambiguous. The CDR3 spans 16 residues. V shed 2 bases and J shed 8 bases, with 21 bases lying between them. The germline gives CDR1 MNHEY, CDR2 SVGAGI. The CDR3 reads CASSYQLRTAEVEAFF. The CDR3 region has the DNA TGTGCCAGCAGTTACCAACTACGGACTGCAGAGGTCGAAGCTTTCTTT.

The chain joins TRBV29-1 to TRBJ2-5, with a tentative D call TRBD1 (6 bases). V was trimmed by 1 base and J by 4 bases, leaving 10 bases between them. Germline assignment: CDR1 SQVTM and CDR2 ANQGSEA. The CDR3 runs to 13 residues. CDR3: CSVEARGGETQYF. The CDR3 bases are TGCAGCGTTGAAGCCAGGGGTGGAGAGACCCAGTACTTC.

The V gene is TRBV6-1, the J gene TRBJ1-5; 8 positions match TRBD1. Germline CDR1 reads MNHNS; CDR2 reads SASEGT. The ends lost 5 bases at V and 0 bases at J; junction bases unmatched: 15. CDR3 size: 19 residues. The CDR3 reads CASSQRTGRGGGSNQPQHF. DNA for the CDR3: TGTGCCAGCAGTCAACGGACAGGGAGAGGAGGTGGTAGCAATCAGCCCCAGCATTTT.

The genes are TRBV20-1 and TRBJ2-3, with a tentative D call TRBD1 (5 bases). This CDR3 has 17 amino acids. V was trimmed by 4 bases and J by 0 bases, leaving 20 bases between them. Germline lookup yields CDR1 DFQATT and CDR2 SNEGSKA (reference sequence). The DNA of the CDR3 is TGCAGTGCTATTGGGGCGATCGGGCAGACTAGCACAGATACGCAGTATTTT. It is translated as CSAIGAIGQTSTDTQYF.

The chain uses TRBV5-6 and TRBJ2-1, with 11 bases lining up with TRBD2. From germline, CDR1 is SGHDT and CDR2 YYEEEE. V lost 5 bases, J lost 3 bases, and 10 bases stayed unmatched. This CDR3 comprises 17 residues. This CDR3 is CASRPAGGTSGYNEQFF. CDR3 DNA sequence: TGTGCCAGCAGACCCGCGGGAGGGACTAGCGGCTACAATGAGCAGTTCTTC. The complete variable domain, with remaining parts taken from reference TRBV5-6 and TRBJ2-1, reads DAGVTQSPTHLIKTRGQQVTLRCSPKSGHDTVSWYQQALGQGPQFIFQYYEEEERQRGNFPDRFSGHQFPNYSSELNVNALLLGDSALYLCASRPAGGTSGYNEQFFGPGTRLTVL.

This clonotype was seen only a few times. The V gene is TRBV12-3 or TRBV12-4, the J gene TRBJ2-5; the match to TRBD2 covers 7 bases. With V trimmed by 6 bases and J by 2 bases, 6 bases remained unmatched. CDR3 length: 14 amino acids. This CDR3 reads CASSHPSGQETQYF. The CDR3 DNA follows: TGTGCCAGCAGCCACCCTAGCGGTCAAGAGACCCAGTACTTC.